This is a list of T cell receptor beta chains from one sample in a study of blood T cell repertoires in COVID-19. The repertoire was sequenced with immunoSEQ multiplex PCR; TCRdb's copy has only in-frame clones and lacks some. The sample holds around 180,000 clones, approximately 74% seen once. Sequencing was done on a sample of peripheral blood. Every receptor here comes from a woman at least 80 years old with acute or convalescent COVID-19. Both conserved end residues are part of each CDR3. Fields, in order: clone size, J gene, D gene, V gene, CDR3 protein, CDR3 DNA. A D gene is named only where the DNA matches it firmly. Rows may omit the clone size; those that give it use once, few, many or a size class.

>.|TRBJ2-7|.|TRBV30
CAWSSNRGQGYWYEQYF
TGTGCCTGGAGTTCGAATCGAGGGCAAGGGTATTGGTACGAGCAGTACTTC
>.|TRBJ2-5|TRBD2|TRBV28
CASSSLSLGISGGETQYF
TGTGCCAGCAGTTCCCTCTCCCTCGGCATCAGCGGGGGAGAGACCCAGTACTTC
>.|TRBJ2-7|.|TRBV29-1
CSVVVQGTFYEQYF
TGCAGCGTTGTGGTGCAGGGGACCTTCTACGAGCAGTACTTC
>.|TRBJ1-4|TRBD1|TRBV7-2
CASRQGVANEKLFF
TGTGCCAGCAGGCAGGGGGTGGCTAATGAAAAACTGTTTTTT
>.|TRBJ1-6|.|TRBV5-1
CASSSGLEDSPLHF
TGCGCCAGCAGTAGCGGACTGGAAGATTCACCCCTCCACTTT
>.|TRBJ2-3|.|TRBV19
CASKGYTDTQYF
TGTGCCAGTAAGGGGTATACAGATACGCAGTATTTT
>.|TRBJ1-2|.|TRBV28
CASSLGNRADYGYTF
TGTGCCAGCAGTTTAGGAAACAGGGCGGACTATGGCTACACCTTC
>.|TRBJ1-5|TRBD1|TRBV19
CASTMTTGGKQPQHF
TGTGCCAGTACCATGACAACAGGGGGGAAACAGCCCCAGCATTTT
>.|TRBJ2-2|.|TRBV27
CASSLFSYTGELFF
TGTGCCAGCAGTTTGTTTAGTTACACCGGGGAGCTGTTTTTT
>.|TRBJ1-2|TRBD1|TRBV28
CASRRQGARNYGYTF
TGTGCCAGCAGGCGTCAGGGGGCAAGAAACTATGGCTACACCTTC
>.|TRBJ2-7|TRBD1|TRBV10-3
CAISESGQGFNEQYF
TGTGCCATCAGTGAGTCCGGACAGGGGTTTAACGAGCAGTACTTC
>.|TRBJ1-5|.|TRBV2
CASSEEGYSNQPQHF
TGTGCCAGCAGTGAAGAGGGGTATAGCAATCAGCCCCAGCATTTT
>few|TRBJ1-1|TRBD1|TRBV30
CAWMGTGLTEAFF
TGTGCCTGGATGGGGACAGGTCTCACTGAAGCTTTCTTT
>once|TRBJ2-3|TRBD2|TRBV4-3
CASSPQYGAGVRDTQYF
TGCGCCAGCAGCCCACAATATGGGGCGGGAGTCAGAGATACGCAGTATTTT
>.|TRBJ2-1|.|TRBV19
CASSTFGEALYNEQFF
TGTGCCAGTAGTACCTTTGGGGAGGCCCTCTACAATGAGCAGTTCTTC
>.|TRBJ1-5|.|TRBV10-2
CASSIPGQPQHF
TGCGCCAGCAGCATCCCGGGTCAGCCCCAGCATTTT
>.|TRBJ2-3|TRBD1|TRBV24-1
CATTGQGGTDTQYF
TGTGCCACCACGGGACAGGGAGGGACAGATACGCAGTATTTT
>few|TRBJ2-1|TRBD2|TRBV30
CAWSAAAGGPNEQFF
TGTGCCTGGAGCGCTGCGGCGGGAGGTCCCAATGAGCAGTTCTTC
>.|TRBJ2-3|TRBD2|TRBV5-6
CASSQGLAGADTQYF
TGTGCCAGCAGCCAGGGACTAGCGGGGGCAGATACGCAGTATTTT
>few|TRBJ1-2|TRBD1|TRBV27
CASSFGQGVYGYTF
TGTGCCAGCAGTTTCGGACAGGGTGTATATGGCTACACCTTC
>.|TRBJ2-5|.|TRBV18
CASSPRGGETQYF
TGTGCCAGCTCACCTAGAGGCGGGGAGACCCAGTACTTC
>once|TRBJ2-4|.|TRBV28
CASSLGVPRGNIQYF
TGTGCCAGCAGTTTAGGGGTACCCCGGGGAAACATTCAGTACTTC
>.|TRBJ1-5|.|TRBV13
CASSLKGQGDQSAQHF
TGTGCCAGCAGCTTAAAAGGGCAGGGCGATCAATCAGCCCAGCATTTT
>.|TRBJ2-1|TRBD1|TRBV7-9
CAGGTGGNEQFF
TGTGCCGGGGGGACAGGGGGCAATGAGCAGTTCTTC
>.|TRBJ2-3|.|TRBV5-1
CASSRQGTQYF
TGCGCCAGCAGCCGTCAGGGTACGCAGTATTTT
>.|TRBJ2-2|.|TRBV5-1
CASSLKVWGGPTGELFF
TGCGCCAGCAGCTTGAAAGTGTGGGGGGGCCCCACCGGGGAGCTGTTTTTT
>once|TRBJ2-5|.|TRBV30
CAWAAVFQETQYF
TGTGCCTGGGCAGCGGTGTTCCAAGAGACCCAGTACTTC
>.|TRBJ2-1|TRBD1|TRBV27
CASSPRGPRTSGDEQFF
TGTGCCAGCAGTCCTAGGGGGCCCCGTACTAGTGGCGATGAGCAGTTCTTC
>.|TRBJ1-1|.|TRBV10-2
CASSESLGQITRNNEAFF
TGCGCCAGCAGTGAGTCGTTAGGACAGATAACACGAAACAATGAAGCTTTCTTT
>.|TRBJ1-2|TRBD1|TRBV4-1
CASSQSTGDGYGYTF
TGCGCCAGCAGCCAATCAACAGGGGATGGTTATGGCTACACCTTC
>.|TRBJ1-1|.|TRBV30
CAWSVLEGTEAFF
TGTGCCTGGAGTGTACTAGAGGGAACTGAAGCTTTCTTT
>.|TRBJ2-3|.|TRBV5-8
CASSLGLRRDTQYF
TGTGCCAGCAGCTTGGGACTGCGGAGGGATACGCAGTATTTT
>few|TRBJ2-5|.|TRBV3-1/TRBV3-2
CASSVQQETQYF
TGTGCCAGCAGCGTACAGCAAGAGACCCAGTACTTC
>few|TRBJ1-6|.|TRBV4-1
CASSPLDGRLYNSPLHF
TGCGCCAGCAGCCCCTTAGACGGACGACTATATAATTCACCCCTCCACTTT
>.|TRBJ1-3|.|TRBV7-2
CASSSLVGNTIYF
TGTGCCAGCAGCTCGCTAGTCGGAAACACCATATATTTT
>.|TRBJ2-1|.|TRBV4-2
CASSQDYGSYNEQFF
TGTGCCAGCAGCCAAGATTACGGCTCCTACAATGAGCAGTTCTTC
>.|TRBJ1-1|TRBD1|TRBV5-4
CASSLKVHRDSTEAFF
TGTGCCAGCAGCCTCAAGGTCCACAGGGACAGCACTGAAGCTTTCTTT
>.|TRBJ1-2|.|TRBV1
CTSSQVFLGSPGRGYTF
TGCACCAGCAGCCAGGTGTTCCTCGGGAGTCCAGGCCGGGGCTACACCTTC
>.|TRBJ2-1|.|TRBV14
CASSQAYKLEQFF
TGTGCCAGCAGCCAAGCCTACAAACTAGAGCAGTTCTTC
>.|TRBJ1-5|TRBD1|TRBV19
CASTMGTGNQPQHF
TGTGCCAGTACCATGGGGACAGGCAATCAGCCCCAGCATTTT
>.|TRBJ2-7|.|TRBV28
CASSVGSPSYEQYF
TGTGCCAGCAGTGTCGGGAGTCCCTCCTACGAGCAGTACTTC
>.|TRBJ2-3|.|TRBV4-2
CASSQTADTQYF
TGTGCCAGCAGCCAGACTGCAGATACGCAGTATTTT
>.|TRBJ2-3|.|TRBV6-5
CASHDGLGYF
TGTGCCAGCCATGATGGTCTAGGGTATTTT
>.|TRBJ2-1|TRBD2|TRBV4-1
CASSPVAGDYNEQFF
TGCGCCAGCAGCCCCGTAGCGGGGGACTACAATGAGCAGTTCTTC
>few|TRBJ2-5|.|TRBV2
CASSSDRLLETQYF
TGTGCCAGCAGTTCGGACAGACTTCTAGAGACCCAGTACTTC
>.|TRBJ1-5|.|TRBV19
CATKKGHRDSQPQHF
TGTGCCACCAAAAAGGGTCACAGGGATAGTCAGCCCCAGCATTTT
>.|TRBJ1-2|TRBD1|TRBV18
CASSPRQRGRGEGYTF
TGTGCCAGCTCACCACGACAGAGGGGGCGCGGTGAGGGCTACACCTTC
>.|TRBJ2-7|.|TRBV3-1/TRBV3-2
CASSQVGQGIYEQYF
TGTGCCAGCAGCCAAGTGGGTCAGGGGATTTACGAGCAGTACTTC
>.|TRBJ2-1|TRBD2|TRBV3-1/TRBV3-2
CASSQVVSGSNEQFF
TGTGCCAGCAGCCAAGTAGTTAGCGGGAGCAATGAGCAGTTCTTC
>.|TRBJ2-1|TRBD1|TRBV28
CASSSLQGQVGEHEQFF
TGTGCCAGCAGTTCCTTACAAGGACAGGTTGGGGAACATGAGCAGTTCTTC
>.|TRBJ2-3|TRBD1|TRBV10-1
CASSGTGFTDTQYF
TGCGCCAGCAGCGGGACAGGGTTCACAGATACGCAGTATTTT
>.|TRBJ2-5|.|TRBV21-1
CASSPLDRRKTQYF
TGTGCCAGCAGCCCTTTGGACAGAAGGAAGACCCAGTACTTC